The 11 T cell receptor beta chains reported below all come from one sample, sequenced in a study of beta chain features in type 1 diabetes. Notes on the study in general: When Type 1 diabetes patients were examined, their TCRB CDR3s proved moderately but significantly shorter in all four CD4+ subsets.

Antigens of these TCRs are unknown. The investigators reverse transcribed all of the isolated RNA, so they sequenced expressed TCRB transcripts. Only in-frame clones appear in the TCRdb table, and some are missing; sequencing was by immunoSEQ multiplex PCR. The repertoire consists of a few hundred thousand clones, with about 12% occurring once and the leading ten covering about 0.01%. The source material was naive CD4+ T cells from blood. Receptors originate from a woman under 30 with type 1 diabetes.

The chain uses TRBV28 and TRBJ1-5; TRBD1 matches at 8 bases. The junction had 9 bases not matched to a gene; V was cut back by 5 bases and J by 0 bases. The germline gives CDR1 MDHEN, CDR2 SYDVKM. This CDR3 is 17 amino acids long. CDR3 region: CASSEGQVPLSNQPQHF. In DNA form, the CDR3 reads TGTGCCAGCAGTGAGGGACAGGTGCCACTTAGCAATCAGCCCCAGCATTTT. Supplemented by reference TRBV28 and TRBJ1-5, the full variable domain reads DVKVTQSSRYLVKRTGEKVFLECVQDMDHENMFWYRQDPGLGLRLIYFSYDVKMKEKGDIPEGYSVSREKKERFSLILESASTNQTSMYLCASSEGQVPLSNQPQHFGDGTRLSIL.

CDR3 residues: CSASRAYEQYF. CDR3 sequence (DNA): TGCAGTGCGTCCAGGGCCTACGAGCAGTACTTC. The chain carries TRBV20-1 and TRBJ2-7, with D possibly being TRBD1 (5 bases). CDR1 and CDR2 (germline): DFQATT, SNEGSKA (reference sequence). Trimming cost V 6 bases and J 2 bases, with 8 bases left between them. CDR3 length: 11 residues.

This clone was detected only a few times. This chain links TRBV29-1 with TRBJ1-3; 8 nucleotides line up with TRBD1. This CDR3 contains 13 residues. Germline loops: CDR1 SQVTM, CDR2 ANQGSEA. V was clipped by 5 bases and J by 4 bases; unmatched bases: 4. CDR3 in DNA: TGCAGCGTTCCAGGACAGGGCGGAAACACCATATATTTT. It is translated as CSVPGQGGNTIYF.

V gene TRBV5-6 combines with J gene TRBJ1-1; D gene unclear. V was clipped by 10 bases and J by 3 bases, with 19 bases between them. The V gene's germline CDR1 is SGHDT and CDR2 YYEEEE. This CDR3 has 14 residues. Written as DNA, the CDR3 is TGTGCCTCTCATTGGGGAAGAGGGTACACTGAAGCTTTCTTT. It specifies CASHWGRGYTEAFF.

This clone showed up just a few times. The genes are TRBV25-1 and TRBJ1-4, with a tentative D call TRBD1 (6 bases). V was pared by 4 bases and J by 10 bases, with 13 bases between. Germline CDR1 and CDR2: MGHDK and SYGVNS. This CDR3 comprises 13 residues. CDR3 coding DNA: TGTGCCAGCAGTGTTACTACCAGGGGAAAACTGTTTTTT. Translating gives CASSVTTRGKLFF. Complete variable domain (other parts from reference TRBV25-1 and TRBJ1-4): EADIYQTPRYLVIGTGKKITLECSQTMGHDKMYWYQQDPGMELHLIHYSYGVNSTEKGDLSSESTVSRIRTEHFPLTLESARPSHTSQYLCASSVTTRGKLFFGSGTQLSVL.

The rearrangement joins TRBV6-5 to TRBJ2-1, with D uncertain. CDR3 size: 13 residues. Trimming pared 7 bases from V and 8 bases from J, leaving 15 bases between. The V gene's germline CDR1 is MNHEY and CDR2 SVGAGI. The CDR3 loop is CASTSVIRDEQFF. DNA of the CDR3: TGTGCCAGCACATCAGTTATTCGTGATGAGCAGTTCTTC.

This clone has more than one count but fewer than ten. The chain employs TRBV19 and TRBJ1-2, with D perhaps matching TRBD1 (5 bases). The germline V and J ends were trimmed by 5 bases and 4 bases, with 14 bases remaining between them. Germline CDR1 is LNHDA and CDR2 is SQIVND (reference sequence). CDR3 length: 14 residues. The CDR3 loop is CASSLVTASYGYTF. The CDR3 region has the DNA TGTGCCAGTAGTTTGGTGACAGCGTCCTATGGCTACACCTTC.

The V gene is TRBV2, the J gene TRBJ1-5; 7 nucleotides match TRBD1. Germline V gene data show CDR1 as SNHLY and CDR2 as FYNNEI. The V and J ends lost 6 bases and 0 bases, in that order; junction bases with no gene match: 5. This CDR3 is built from 15 residues. CDR3 sequence reads: CASSYGTDSNQPQHF. The CDR3 region has the DNA TGTGCCAGCAGCTACGGGACAGATAGCAATCAGCCCCAGCATTTT.

The gene calls are TRBV10-3 and TRBJ2-5; 10 bases match TRBD2. With V trimmed by 6 bases and J by 5 bases, 6 bases remained unmatched. The germline gives CDR1 ENHRY, CDR2 SYGVKD. The CDR3 sequence is 14 residues long. The CDR3 sequence is CAIRKAGGPETQYF. The CDR3 coding sequence is TGTGCCATCAGGAAAGCGGGGGGGCCGGAGACCCAGTACTTC.

This clone was counted between two and nine times. The chain has TRBV6-5 and TRBJ2-7; weak D call: TRBD1 (5 bases). Germline V CDR1 and CDR2: MNHEY, SVGAGI. The CDR3 spans 14 residues. Trimming pared 5 bases from V and 3 bases from J, leaving 14 bases between. The CDR3 coding sequence is TGTGCCAGCAGTACCCCCGGCCAGGGCTACGAGCAGTACTTC. The encoded protein is CASSTPGQGYEQYF.

This chain connects TRBV9 to TRBJ2-3, with 7 positions matching TRBD2. Germline lookup yields CDR1 SGDLS and CDR2 YYNGEE. The V and J ends lost 3 bases and 4 bases, in that order; junction bases with no gene match: 8. The CDR3 totals 15 residues. This CDR3 is CASSGRGSLADTQYF. The CDR3 DNA sequence: TGTGCCAGCAGCGGGCGCGGGAGTTTGGCAGATACGCAGTATTTT. The full variable domain, its missing parts supplied by reference TRBV9 and TRBJ2-3, is DSGVTQTPKHLITATGQRVTLRCSPRSGDLSVYWYQQSLDQGLQFLIQYYNGEERAKGNILERFSAQQFPDLHSELNLSSLELGDSALYFCASSGRGSLADTQYFGPGTRLTVL.